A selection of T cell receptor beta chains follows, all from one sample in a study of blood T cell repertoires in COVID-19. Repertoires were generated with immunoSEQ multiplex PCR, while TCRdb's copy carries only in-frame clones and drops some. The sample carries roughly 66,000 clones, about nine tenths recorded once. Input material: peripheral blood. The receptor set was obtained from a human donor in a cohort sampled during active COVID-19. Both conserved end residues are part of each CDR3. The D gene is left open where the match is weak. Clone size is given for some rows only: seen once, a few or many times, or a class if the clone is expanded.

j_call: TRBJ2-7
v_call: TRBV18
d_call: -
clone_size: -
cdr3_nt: TGTGCCAGCTCACCTAAACAGGGAGACGAGCAGTACTTC
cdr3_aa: CASSPKQGDEQYF

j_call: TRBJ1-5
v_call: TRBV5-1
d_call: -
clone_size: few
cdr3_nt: TGCGCCAGCTCTGTTGTTAGCAATCAGCCCCAGCATTTT
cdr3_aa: CASSVVSNQPQHF

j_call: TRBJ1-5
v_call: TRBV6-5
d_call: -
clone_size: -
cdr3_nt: TGTGCCAGCAGTTACTCGAGGCCAGGGGGCAATCAGCCCCAGCATTTT
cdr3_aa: CASSYSRPGGNQPQHF

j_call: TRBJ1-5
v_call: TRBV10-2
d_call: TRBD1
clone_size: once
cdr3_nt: TGCGCCAGCAGGGGGACAGTAGCAAGCAATCAGCCCCAGCATTTT
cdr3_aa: CASRGTVASNQPQHF

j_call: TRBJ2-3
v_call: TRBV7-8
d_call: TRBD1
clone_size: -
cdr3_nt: TGTGCCAGCAGCTTAGTTACAGGGGCCAGCACAGATACGCAGTATTTT
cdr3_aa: CASSLVTGASTDTQYF

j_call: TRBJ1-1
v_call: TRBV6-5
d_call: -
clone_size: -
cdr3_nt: TGTGCCAGCAGCCGTGACACAAACACTGAAGCTTTCTTT
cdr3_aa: CASSRDTNTEAFF

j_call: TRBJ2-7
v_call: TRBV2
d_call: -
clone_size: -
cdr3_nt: TGTGCCAGCAGTGAAGTGAGGCAGGGTGCCTACGAGCAGTACTTC
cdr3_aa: CASSEVRQGAYEQYF

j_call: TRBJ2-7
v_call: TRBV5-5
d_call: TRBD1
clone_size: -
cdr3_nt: TGTGCCAGCAGCTTCATTCCGGGACAGCCTCTATACGAGCAGTACTTC
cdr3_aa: CASSFIPGQPLYEQYF

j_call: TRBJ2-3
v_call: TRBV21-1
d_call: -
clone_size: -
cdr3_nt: TGTGCCAGCAGCAAACAATTTAACAGGGAAGAAGGACTAGCGTACCGCACAGATACGCAGTATTTT
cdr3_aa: CASSKQFNREEGLAYRTDTQYF

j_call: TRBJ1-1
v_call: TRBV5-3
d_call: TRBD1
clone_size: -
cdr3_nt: TGTGCCAGAAGACACACCCCCATCCGGATAACAGGGGCGAACACTGAAGCTTTCTTT
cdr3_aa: CARRHTPIRITGANTEAFF

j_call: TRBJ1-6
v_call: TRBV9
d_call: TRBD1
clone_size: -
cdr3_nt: TGTGCCAGCAGCGTAGCGGGACAGGGTAATTCACCCCTCCACTTT
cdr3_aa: CASSVAGQGNSPLHF

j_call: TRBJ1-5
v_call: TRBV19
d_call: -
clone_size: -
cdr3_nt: TGTGCCAGTACCCTAGCAGGGGAGTCGCAGCCCCAGCATTTT
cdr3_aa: CASTLAGESQPQHF

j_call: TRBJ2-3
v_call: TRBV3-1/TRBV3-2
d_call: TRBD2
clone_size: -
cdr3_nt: TGTGCCAGCAGCCAGGAAGCGGGAGAGGCGGATACGCAGTATTTT
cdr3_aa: CASSQEAGEADTQYF

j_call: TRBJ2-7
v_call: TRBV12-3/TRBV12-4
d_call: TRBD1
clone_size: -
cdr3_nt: TGTGCCAGCAGTAAGACAGGGGGCGACGAGCAGTACTTC
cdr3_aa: CASSKTGGDEQYF

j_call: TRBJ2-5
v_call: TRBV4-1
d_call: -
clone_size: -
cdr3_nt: TGCGCCAGCAGCCTCCGGAGGGGTAGCGGAGCACAAGAGACCCAGTACTTC
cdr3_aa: CASSLRRGSGAQETQYF

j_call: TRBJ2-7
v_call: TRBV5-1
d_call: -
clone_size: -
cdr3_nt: TGCGCCAGCAGCTTGACCCTGACGGGAGTTGAGGAGCAGTACTTC
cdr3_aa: CASSLTLTGVEEQYF

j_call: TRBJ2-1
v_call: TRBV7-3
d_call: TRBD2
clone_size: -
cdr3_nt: TGTGCCAGCAGCTTCGGACTAGCGGGAGCGGGAAATGAGCAGTTCTTC
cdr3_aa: CASSFGLAGAGNEQFF

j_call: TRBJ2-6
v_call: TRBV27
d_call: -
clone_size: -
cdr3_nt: TGTGCCAGCAGCCCTTACCCGACAGCTCCAAACTCTGGGGCCAACGTCCTGACTTTC
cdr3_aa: CASSPYPTAPNSGANVLTF

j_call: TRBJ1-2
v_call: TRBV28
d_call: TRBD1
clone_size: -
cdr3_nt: TGTGCCAGCAAGGGACAGTCTAACTATGGCTACACCTTC
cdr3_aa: CASKGQSNYGYTF

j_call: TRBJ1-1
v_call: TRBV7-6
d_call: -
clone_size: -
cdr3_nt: TGTGCCAGCAGCTTAGTGGGTGGGGAGGGTGACTCTGAAGCTTTCTTT
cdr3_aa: CASSLVGGEGDSEAFF

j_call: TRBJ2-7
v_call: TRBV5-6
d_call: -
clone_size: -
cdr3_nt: TGTGCCAGCAGCTTGGGAATCGGTGGCAGGGGGTACTTC
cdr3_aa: CASSLGIGGRGYF

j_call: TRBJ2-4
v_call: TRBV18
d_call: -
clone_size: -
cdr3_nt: TGTGCCAGCTCACGAGCCGACATTCAGTACTTC
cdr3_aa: CASSRADIQYF

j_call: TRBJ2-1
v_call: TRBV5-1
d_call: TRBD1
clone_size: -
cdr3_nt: TGCGCCAGCAGCCCTGGGACAGGAGGGCCCAATGAGCAGTTCTTC
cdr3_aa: CASSPGTGGPNEQFF

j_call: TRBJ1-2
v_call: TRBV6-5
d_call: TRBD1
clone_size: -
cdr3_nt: TGTGCCAGCAGTTACCACGACAGGGCGACCTATGGCTACACCTTC
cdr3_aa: CASSYHDRATYGYTF

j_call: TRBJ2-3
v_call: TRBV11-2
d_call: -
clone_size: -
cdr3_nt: TGTGCCAGCAGCTCATTGAGGGACAAAGGCCCTGCAGATACGCAGTATTTT
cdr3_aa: CASSSLRDKGPADTQYF

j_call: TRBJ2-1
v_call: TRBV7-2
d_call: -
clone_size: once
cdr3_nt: TGTGCCAGCAGCTTAGCGCTCTCTAGGGGCGGCTACAATGAGCAGTTCTTC
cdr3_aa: CASSLALSRGGYNEQFF

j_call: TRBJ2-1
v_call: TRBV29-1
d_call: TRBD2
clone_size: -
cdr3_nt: TGCAGCGTTGGGCTAGCGGGAGTCGAGGGACAGTACAATGAGCAGTTCTTC
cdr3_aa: CSVGLAGVEGQYNEQFF

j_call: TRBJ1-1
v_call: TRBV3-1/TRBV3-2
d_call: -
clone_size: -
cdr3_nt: TGTGCCAGCAGCCAAGATACAGGGCTAAACACTGAAGCTTTCTTT
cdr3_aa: CASSQDTGLNTEAFF

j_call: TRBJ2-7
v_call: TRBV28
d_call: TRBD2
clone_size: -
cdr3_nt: TGTGCCAGCAGCCGGGATGTAGCGGGTGGCTACGAGCAGTACTTC
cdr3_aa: CASSRDVAGGYEQYF